A selection of T cell receptor beta chains follows, all from one sample in a study of blood T cell repertoires in COVID-19. Assay: immunoSEQ multiplex PCR; the TCRdb copy retains only in-frame clones and omits some. The sample lists roughly 110,000 clones, about 90% occurring once. Input material: peripheral blood. These receptors were obtained from a woman aged 25 to 39 with acute or convalescent COVID-19. CDR3s include the opening cysteine and the closing phenylalanine or tryptophan. The D gene is left open where the match is weak. Expanded clones are given a class, and other clones once, few, many or no size at all.

CDR3	DNA	V	J	D	size
CASSLAMAGGSYEQYF	TGCGCCAGCAGCTTGGCCATGGCGGGAGGGTCCTACGAGCAGTACTTC	TRBV5-1	TRBJ2-7	TRBD2	-
CASSPGGNSNQPQHF	TGTGCCAGCAGCCCGGGAGGGAATAGCAATCAGCCCCAGCATTTT	TRBV3-1/TRBV3-2	TRBJ1-5	-	-
CASSLGEGTEAFF	TGTGCCAGCAGCCTCGGGGAAGGTACTGAAGCTTTCTTT	TRBV7-6	TRBJ1-1	-	-
CASRGTWLADTQYF	TGCGCCAGCAGGGGCACCTGGTTGGCAGATACGCAGTATTTT	TRBV10-2	TRBJ2-3	-	-
CASSLALQGWQTQYF	TGTGCCAGCAGCTTAGCTCTCCAGGGCTGGCAGACCCAGTACTTC	TRBV7-9	TRBJ2-5	-	-
CATAGLSRASTDTQYF	TGTGCCACCGCCGGGTTGAGCAGGGCTAGCACAGATACGCAGTATTTT	TRBV15	TRBJ2-3	-	-
CASSDRDTFGTEAFF	TGTGCCAGTAGTGATAGAGACACTTTTGGCACTGAAGCTTTCTTT	TRBV19	TRBJ1-1	-	-
CAIGQILNEQYF	TGTGCCATCGGACAGATCCTAAACGAGCAGTACTTC	TRBV6-6	TRBJ2-7	-	-
CASSLTGISYGYTF	TGTGCCAGCAGTTTAACGGGGATAAGCTATGGCTACACCTTC	TRBV28	TRBJ1-2	-	-
CASSWQQGKQYF	TGTGCCAGCAGCTGGCAACAGGGTAAGCAGTACTTC	TRBV6-2/TRBV6-3	TRBJ2-7	-	-
CASSQAAGSGNTIYF	TGCGCCAGCAGCCAAGCGGCGGGCTCTGGAAACACCATATATTTT	TRBV4-3	TRBJ1-3	-	once
CASSQDAGGRETQYF	TGCGCCAGCAGCCAAGACGCAGGGGGACGGGAGACCCAGTACTTC	TRBV4-1	TRBJ2-5	TRBD1	many
CASSTTLQGANGYTF	TGTGCCAGCAGCACAACCCTACAGGGGGCAAATGGCTACACCTTC	TRBV7-9	TRBJ1-2	TRBD1	few
CASSSGGGYEQYF	TGTGCCAGCAGCAGCGGGGGGGGGTACGAGCAGTACTTC	TRBV11-3	TRBJ2-7	TRBD2	-
CASSLRVNEKLFF	TGCGCCAGCAGCCTGCGGGTTAATGAAAAACTGTTTTTT	TRBV4-3	TRBJ1-4	-	-
CASSEGAGIVSTGELFF	TGTGCCAGCAGCGAAGGAGCAGGGATTGTCAGCACCGGGGAGCTGTTTTTT	TRBV9	TRBJ2-2	-	-
CASSPGPGPGNTIYF	TGCGCCAGCAGCCCTGGGCCAGGGCCTGGAAACACCATATATTTT	TRBV4-3	TRBJ1-3	-	-
CASSLEVQGNTEAFF	TGTGCCAGCAGTTTAGAAGTACAGGGGAACACTGAAGCTTTCTTT	TRBV28	TRBJ1-1	-	-
CASSLYEGGHGELFF	TGTGCCAGCAGCTTGTATGAAGGGGGCCACGGGGAGCTGTTTTTT	TRBV5-4	TRBJ2-2	TRBD1	-
CAPPQTHTGELFF	TGTGCTCCCCCTCAAACACACACCGGGGAGCTGTTTTTT	TRBV6-5	TRBJ2-2	-	-
CASSQATSGATYEQYF	TGTGCCAGCAGCCAAGCGACTAGCGGGGCTACCTACGAGCAGTACTTC	TRBV3-1/TRBV3-2	TRBJ2-7	TRBD2	-
CASSFNRDRGRNEQFF	TGTGCCAGCAGTTTCAACCGGGACAGGGGGCGAAATGAGCAGTTCTTC	TRBV6-6	TRBJ2-1	TRBD1	-
CASSAGTGSTTMNNEQFF	TGTGCCAGCAGCGCCGGGACAGGGTCAACTACGATGAACAATGAGCAGTTCTTC	TRBV5-6	TRBJ2-1	TRBD1	-
CAWSDSVNYGYTF	TGTGCCTGGAGCGACTCAGTTAACTATGGCTACACCTTC	TRBV30	TRBJ1-2	-	-
CATSDPTGSGANEQFF	TGTGCCACCAGTGACCCGACAGGGTCCGGTGCGAATGAGCAGTTCTTC	TRBV24-1	TRBJ2-1	TRBD1	-
CASSIVRAGLNYGYTF	TGTGCCAGTAGTATAGTTAGGGCAGGGCTTAACTATGGCTACACCTTC	TRBV19	TRBJ1-2	-	-
CASSRASGGVSYNEQFF	TGTGCCAGCAGCCGGGCTAGCGGGGGGGTCTCCTACAATGAGCAGTTCTTC	TRBV3-1/TRBV3-2	TRBJ2-1	TRBD2	once
CASRAVWEADDNEQFF	TGTGCCAGCAGGGCTGTCTGGGAGGCGGACGACAATGAGCAGTTCTTC	TRBV11-2	TRBJ2-1	-	-
CASSQGPGLVVETQYF	TGCGCCAGCAGCCAAGGACCGGGACTAGTTGTGGAGACCCAGTACTTC	TRBV4-1	TRBJ2-5	TRBD2	-
CASSDGTAYNSPLHF	TGTGCCAGCAGTGATGGGACAGCCTATAATTCACCCCTCCACTTT	TRBV25-1	TRBJ1-6	TRBD1	once
CASSEGAPGTEQFF	TGTGCCAGCAGCGAGGGGGCCCCGGGCACAGAGCAGTTCTTC	TRBV7-2	TRBJ2-1	TRBD1	-
CASSQGLRGNTEAFF	TGTGCCAGCAGCCAAGGGCTCAGGGGTAACACTGAAGCTTTCTTT	TRBV4-2	TRBJ1-1	-	-
CASSGTGRGSMNTEAFF	TGTGCCAGCAGCGGGACAGGCCGGGGTTCCATGAACACTGAAGCTTTCTTT	TRBV9	TRBJ1-1	TRBD1	once
CASSRGQAIYGYTF	TGTGCCAGCAGCCGTGGACAGGCGATATATGGCTACACCTTC	TRBV6-5	TRBJ1-2	TRBD1	once
CASSKALILSGEQFF	TGTGCCAGCAGCAAAGCCTTGATACTTTCCGGGGAGCAGTTCTTC	TRBV21-1	TRBJ2-1	-	few
CASSEEGLRGDTQYF	TGTGCCAGCAGTGAAGAGGGACTGAGGGGAGATACGCAGTATTTT	TRBV7-3	TRBJ2-3	-	-
CASSITGGVGSETQYF	TGTGCCAGCAGTATAACAGGGGGCGTAGGTTCAGAGACCCAGTACTTC	TRBV27	TRBJ2-5	TRBD1	once
CASSSELNTEAFF	TGTGCCAGCAGTTCCGAGTTGAACACTGAAGCTTTCTTT	TRBV6-2/TRBV6-3	TRBJ1-1	-	-
CASSYAGTSPIEQYF	TGTGCCAGCAGCTATGCCGGGACAAGTCCTATCGAGCAGTACTTC	TRBV7-9	TRBJ2-7	-	-
CASSPSGTDTQYF	TGTGCCAGCAGCCCTAGCGGCACAGATACGCAGTATTTT	TRBV28	TRBJ2-3	-	-
CASSGDRDTYTYSNQPQHF	TGCGCCAGCAGCGGGGACCGGGACACCTACACCTATAGCAATCAGCCCCAGCATTTT	TRBV5-1	TRBJ1-5	-	-
CASSYSRTNEKLFF	TGTGCCAGCAGTTACTCGCGGACTAATGAAAAACTGTTTTTT	TRBV6-5	TRBJ1-4	-	-
CASSPTETRTYEQYF	TGTGCCAGCAGCCCAACCGAGACAAGGACCTACGAGCAGTACTTC	TRBV7-8	TRBJ2-7	-	-
CASSLVGTSEEQFF	TGCGCCAGCAGCTTGGTGGGGACTAGCGAGGAGCAGTTCTTC	TRBV5-1	TRBJ2-1	TRBD2	few
CASATSGTDTQYF	TGTGCCAGCGCAACTAGCGGCACAGATACGCAGTATTTT	TRBV4-2	TRBJ2-3	TRBD2	-
CASSQDFLAGEANTGELFF	TGCGCCAGCAGCCAAGATTTCCTAGCGGGAGAGGCGAACACCGGGGAGCTGTTTTTT	TRBV4-3	TRBJ2-2	TRBD2	-
CATSDFALAGGITQYF	TGTGCCACCAGTGATTTTGCACTAGCGGGGGGAATTACGCAGTATTTT	TRBV24-1	TRBJ2-3	TRBD2	few
CASSYKDRVFENTEAFF	TGTGCCAGCAGCTATAAAGACAGGGTATTCGAGAACACTGAAGCTTTCTTT	TRBV9	TRBJ1-1	TRBD1	-
CASSIGGTGEEKLFF	TGTGCCAGTAGTATCGGAGGGACAGGAGAAGAAAAACTGTTTTTT	TRBV19	TRBJ1-4	TRBD1	-